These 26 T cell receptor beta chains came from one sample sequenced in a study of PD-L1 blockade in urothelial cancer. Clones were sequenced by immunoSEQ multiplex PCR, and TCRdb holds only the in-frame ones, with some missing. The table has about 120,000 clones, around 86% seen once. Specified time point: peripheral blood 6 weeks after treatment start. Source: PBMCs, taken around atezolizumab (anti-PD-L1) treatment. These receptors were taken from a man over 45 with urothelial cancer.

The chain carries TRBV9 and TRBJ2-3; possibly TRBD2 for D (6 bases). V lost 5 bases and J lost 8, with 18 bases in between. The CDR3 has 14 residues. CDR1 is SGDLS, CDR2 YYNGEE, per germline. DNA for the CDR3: TGTGCCAGCAGGGGAACCACTGGGCGGGGTACGCAGTATTTT. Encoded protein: CASRGTTGRGTQYF.

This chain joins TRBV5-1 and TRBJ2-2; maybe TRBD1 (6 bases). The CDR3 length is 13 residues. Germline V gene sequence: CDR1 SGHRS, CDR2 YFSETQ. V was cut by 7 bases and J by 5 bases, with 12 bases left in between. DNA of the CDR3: TGCGCCAGCCGACAGGCCGGGACCGGGGAGCTGTTTTTT. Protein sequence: CASRQAGTGELFF. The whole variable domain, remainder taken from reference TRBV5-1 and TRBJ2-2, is KAGVTQTPRYLIKTRGQQVTLSCSPISGHRSVSWYQQTPGQGLQFLFEYFSETQRNKGNFPGRFSGRQFSNSRSEMNVSTLELGDSALYLCASRQAGTGELFFGEGSRLTVL.

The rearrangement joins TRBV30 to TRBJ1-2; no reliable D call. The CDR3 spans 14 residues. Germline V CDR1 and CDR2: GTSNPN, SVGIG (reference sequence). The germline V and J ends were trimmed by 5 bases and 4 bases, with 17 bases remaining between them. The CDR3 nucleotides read TGTGCCTGGGGTCACGGATCGCGGGCCTATGGCTACACCTTC. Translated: CAWGHGSRAYGYTF.

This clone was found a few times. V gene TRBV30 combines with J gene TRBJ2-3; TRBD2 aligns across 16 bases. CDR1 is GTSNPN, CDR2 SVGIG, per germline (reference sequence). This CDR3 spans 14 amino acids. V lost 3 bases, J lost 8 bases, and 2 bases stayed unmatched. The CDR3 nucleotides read TGTGCCTGGAGGGGACTAGCGGGAGGGGGTACGCAGTATTTT. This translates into CAWRGLAGGGTQYF.

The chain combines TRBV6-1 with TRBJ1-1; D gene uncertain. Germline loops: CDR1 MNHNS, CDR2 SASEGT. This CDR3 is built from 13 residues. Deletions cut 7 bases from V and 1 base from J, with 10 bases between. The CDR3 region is CASKNLANTEAFF. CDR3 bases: TGTGCCAGCAAGAACTTAGCGAACACTGAAGCTTTCTTT.

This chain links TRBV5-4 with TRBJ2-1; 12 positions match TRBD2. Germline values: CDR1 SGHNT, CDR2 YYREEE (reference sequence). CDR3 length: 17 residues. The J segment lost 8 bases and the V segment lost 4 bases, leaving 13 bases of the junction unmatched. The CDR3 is CASSQDSASGRADEQFF. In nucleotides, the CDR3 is TGTGCCAGCAGCCAAGATTCGGCTAGCGGGAGGGCCGATGAGCAGTTCTTC.

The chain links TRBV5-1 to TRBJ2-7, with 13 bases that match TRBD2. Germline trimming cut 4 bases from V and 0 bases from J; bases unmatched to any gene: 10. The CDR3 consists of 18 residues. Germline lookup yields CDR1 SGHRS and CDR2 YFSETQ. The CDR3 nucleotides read TGCGCCAGCAGCCGACCGACCGGGACTAGCGGGACCTCCTACGAGCAGTACTTC. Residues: CASSRPTGTSGTSYEQYF.

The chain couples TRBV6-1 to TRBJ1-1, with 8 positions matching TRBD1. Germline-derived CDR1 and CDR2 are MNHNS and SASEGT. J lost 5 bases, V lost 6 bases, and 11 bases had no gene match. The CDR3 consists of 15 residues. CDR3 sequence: CASRVGQGGGTEAFF. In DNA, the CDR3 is TGTGCCAGCAGGGTCGGACAGGGCGGGGGAACTGAAGCTTTCTTT.

The CDR3 is CASSLVGWEGPNEQFF. As DNA, the CDR3 is TGCGCCAGCAGCTTGGTTGGGTGGGAGGGCCCCAATGAGCAGTTCTTC. The V gene is TRBV5-1, the J gene TRBJ2-1, with 7 bases that match TRBD2. Trimming removed 0 bases from V and 6 bases from J; junction bases left unmatched: 9. Germline CDR1 and CDR2: SGHRS and YFSETQ. The CDR3 totals 16 residues.

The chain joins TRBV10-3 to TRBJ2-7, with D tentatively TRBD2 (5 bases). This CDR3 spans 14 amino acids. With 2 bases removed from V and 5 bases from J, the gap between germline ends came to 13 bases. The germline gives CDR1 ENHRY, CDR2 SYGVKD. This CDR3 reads CAISEGREGNEQYF. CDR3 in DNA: TGTGCCATCAGTGAGGGGCGAGAGGGAAACGAGCAGTACTTC.

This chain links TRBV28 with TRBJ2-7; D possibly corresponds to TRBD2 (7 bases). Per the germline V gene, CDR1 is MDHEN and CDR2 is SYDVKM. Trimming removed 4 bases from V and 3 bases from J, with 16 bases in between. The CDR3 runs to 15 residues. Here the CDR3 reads CASSSPRGGGYEQYF. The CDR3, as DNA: TGTGCCAGCAGTTCCCCAAGGGGGGGAGGCTACGAGCAGTACTTC.

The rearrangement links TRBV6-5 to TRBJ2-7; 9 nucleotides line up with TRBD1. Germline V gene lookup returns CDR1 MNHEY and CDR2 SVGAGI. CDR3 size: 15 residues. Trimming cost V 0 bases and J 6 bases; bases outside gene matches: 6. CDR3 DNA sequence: TGTGCCAGCAGTTACTCGGGACAGGGTATCGGCGAGCAGTACTTC. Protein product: CASSYSGQGIGEQYF.

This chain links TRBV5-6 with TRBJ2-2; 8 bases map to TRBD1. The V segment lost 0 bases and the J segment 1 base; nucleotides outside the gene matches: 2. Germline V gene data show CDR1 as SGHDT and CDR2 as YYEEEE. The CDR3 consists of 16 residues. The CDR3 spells CASSLAGTGNTGELFF. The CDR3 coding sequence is TGTGCCAGCAGCTTGGCCGGGACAGGGAACACCGGGGAGCTGTTTTTT. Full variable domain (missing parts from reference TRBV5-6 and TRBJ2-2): DAGVTQSPTHLIKTRGQQVTLRCSPKSGHDTVSWYQQALGQGPQFIFQYYEEEERQRGNFPDRFSGHQFPNYSSELNVNALLLGDSALYLCASSLAGTGNTGELFFGEGSRLTVL.

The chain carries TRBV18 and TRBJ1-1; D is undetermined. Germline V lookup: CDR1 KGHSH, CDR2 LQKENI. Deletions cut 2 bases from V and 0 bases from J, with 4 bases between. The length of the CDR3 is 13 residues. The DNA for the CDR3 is TGTGCCAGCTCACCAGCGATGAACACTGAAGCTTTCTTT. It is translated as CASSPAMNTEAFF.

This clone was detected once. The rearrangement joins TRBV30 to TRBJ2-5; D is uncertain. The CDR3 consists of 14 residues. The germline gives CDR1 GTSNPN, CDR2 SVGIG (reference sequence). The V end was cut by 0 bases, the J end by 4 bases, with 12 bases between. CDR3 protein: CAWSVLPTRETQYF. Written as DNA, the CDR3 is TGTGCCTGGAGTGTGTTGCCTACTCGAGAGACCCAGTACTTC.

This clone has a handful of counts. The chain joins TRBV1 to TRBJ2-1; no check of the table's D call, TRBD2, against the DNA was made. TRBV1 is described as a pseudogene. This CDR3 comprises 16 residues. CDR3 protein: CTSSRATNGGDNEQFF. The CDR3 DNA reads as TGCACCAGCAGCCGAGCGACTAACGGGGGTGACAATGAGCAGTTCTTC.

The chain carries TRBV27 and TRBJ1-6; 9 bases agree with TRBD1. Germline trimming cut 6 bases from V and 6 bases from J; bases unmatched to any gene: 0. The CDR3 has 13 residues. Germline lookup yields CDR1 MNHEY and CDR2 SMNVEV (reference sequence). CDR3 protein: CASRTGGNSPLHF. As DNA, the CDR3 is TGTGCCAGCAGGACAGGGGGTAATTCACCCCTCCACTTT.

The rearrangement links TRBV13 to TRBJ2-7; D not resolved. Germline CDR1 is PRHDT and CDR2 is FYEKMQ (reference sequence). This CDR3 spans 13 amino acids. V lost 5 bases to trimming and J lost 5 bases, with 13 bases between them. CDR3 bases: TGTGCCAGCAGCGTAGTCCAGTTGGACGAGCAGTACTTC. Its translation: CASSVVQLDEQYF. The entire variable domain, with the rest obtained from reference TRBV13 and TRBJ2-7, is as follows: AAGVIQSPRHLIKEKRETATLKCYPIPRHDTVYWYQQGPGQDPQFLISFYEKMQSDKGSIPDRFSAQQFSDYHSELNMSSLELGDSALYFCASSVVQLDEQYFGPGTRLTVT.

The CDR3 is CASSLSLRTGELFF. The CDR3 DNA reads as TGTGCCAGCAGCTTGTCCCTACGGACCGGGGAGCTGTTTTTT. The chain employs TRBV5-4 and TRBJ2-2; D gene unclear. The germline gives CDR1 SGHNT, CDR2 YYREEE (reference sequence). The V gene lost 1 base and the J gene lost 5 bases, with 9 bases spanning the gap. The CDR3 extends over 14 amino acids.

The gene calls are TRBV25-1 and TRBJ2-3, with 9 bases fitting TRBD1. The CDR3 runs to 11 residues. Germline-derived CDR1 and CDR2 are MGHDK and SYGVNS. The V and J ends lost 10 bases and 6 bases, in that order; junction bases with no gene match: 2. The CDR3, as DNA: TGTGCCATGACAGGGGGGGATACGCAGTATTTT. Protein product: CAMTGGDTQYF. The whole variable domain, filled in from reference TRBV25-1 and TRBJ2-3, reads EADIYQTPRYLVIGTGKKITLECSQTMGHDKMYWYQQDPGMELHLIHYSYGVNSTEKGDLSSESTVSRIRTEHFPLTLESARPSHTSQYLCAMTGGDTQYFGPGTRLTVL.

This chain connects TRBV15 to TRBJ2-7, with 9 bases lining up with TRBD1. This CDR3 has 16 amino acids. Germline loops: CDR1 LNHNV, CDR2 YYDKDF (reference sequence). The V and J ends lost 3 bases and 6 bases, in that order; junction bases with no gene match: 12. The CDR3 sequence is CATSRPGQGISVEQYF. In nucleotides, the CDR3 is TGTGCCACCAGCAGGCCTGGACAGGGGATTTCCGTCGAGCAGTACTTC.

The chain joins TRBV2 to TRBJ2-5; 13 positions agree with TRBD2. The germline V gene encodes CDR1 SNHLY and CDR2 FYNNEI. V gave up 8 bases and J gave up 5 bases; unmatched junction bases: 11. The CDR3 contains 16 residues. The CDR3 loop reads CASLNFELAGGETQYF. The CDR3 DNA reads TGTGCCAGCCTCAACTTTGAACTAGCGGGAGGGGAGACCCAGTACTTC.

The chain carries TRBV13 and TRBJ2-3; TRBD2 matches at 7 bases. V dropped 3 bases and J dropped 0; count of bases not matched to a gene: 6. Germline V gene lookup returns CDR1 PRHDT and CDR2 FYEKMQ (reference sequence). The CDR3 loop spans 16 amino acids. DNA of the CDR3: TGTGCCAGCAGCTTCCTCGGGAGGTACAGCACAGATACGCAGTATTTT. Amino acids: CASSFLGRYSTDTQYF.

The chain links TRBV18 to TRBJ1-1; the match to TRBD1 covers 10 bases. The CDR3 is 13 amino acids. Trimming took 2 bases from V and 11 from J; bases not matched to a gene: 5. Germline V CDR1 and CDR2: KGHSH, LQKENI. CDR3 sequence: CASSPSGQGSAFF. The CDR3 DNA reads TGTGCCAGCTCACCATCGGGACAGGGGAGCGCTTTCTTT.

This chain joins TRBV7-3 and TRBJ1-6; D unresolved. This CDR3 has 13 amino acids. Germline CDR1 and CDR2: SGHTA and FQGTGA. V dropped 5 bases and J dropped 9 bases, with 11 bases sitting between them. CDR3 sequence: CASSAQEGSPLHF. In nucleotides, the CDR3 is TGTGCCAGCAGCGCCCAGGAGGGTTCACCCCTCCACTTT. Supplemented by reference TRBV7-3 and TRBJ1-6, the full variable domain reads GAGVSQTPSNKVTEKGKYVELRCDPISGHTALYWYRQSLGQGPEFLIYFQGTGAADDSGLPNDRFFAVRPEGSVSTLKIQRTERGDSAVYLCASSAQEGSPLHFGNGTRLTVT.

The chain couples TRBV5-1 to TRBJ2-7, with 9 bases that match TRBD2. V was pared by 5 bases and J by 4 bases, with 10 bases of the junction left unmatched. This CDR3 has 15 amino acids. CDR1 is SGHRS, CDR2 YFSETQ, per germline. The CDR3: CASRPLAGQSYEQYF. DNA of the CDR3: TGCGCCAGCAGACCTCTAGCGGGGCAGTCGTACGAGCAGTACTTC.